The next 5 T cell receptor beta chains were all read from a single sample in a study of shared clonotypes between healthy human individuals. TCRdb's table, derived via immunoSEQ multiplex PCR, lists solely in-frame clones and lacks some. Of some 2 million clones detected, about 95% appear once; the ten largest clones hold 1.2%. CD45RO-negative cells were positively selected for CCR7, leaving out terminally differentiated effector memory CD45RA+ cells. The sequenced sample was naive CD8+ T cells sorted from blood. The receptors were sampled from a man aged 18 to 30 in good health.

The gene calls are TRBV28 and TRBJ2-3; perhaps TRBD1 as D (6 bases). The CDR3 totals 13 residues. Looked up from germline, CDR1 is MDHEN and CDR2 is SYDVKM. The V end was cut by 5 bases, the J end by 2 bases, with 8 bases between. The CDR3 DNA reads TGTGCCAGCAGTAACAGGGCCACAGATACGCAGTATTTT. Translated, it gives CASSNRATDTQYF.

The J gene is TRBJ1-4, the V gene TRBV30; a possible D gene is TRBD1 (5 bases). This CDR3 comprises 15 residues. Trimming removed 0 bases at V and 7 bases at J, with 15 bases between. Germline CDR1 reads GTSNPN; CDR2 reads SVGIG (reference sequence). The CDR3 region is CAWSVIGGAPEKLFF. CDR3 coding DNA: TGTGCCTGGAGTGTAATTGGTGGGGCACCTGAAAAACTGTTTTTT.

The chain couples TRBV4-1 to TRBJ2-1; TRBD2 matches at 13 bases. Germline values: CDR1 MGHRA, CDR2 YSYEKL. Germline trimming cut 4 bases from V and 5 bases from J; bases unmatched to any gene: 8. The CDR3 extends over 17 amino acids. The CDR3 spells CASSRGLAGVLDNEQFF. The CDR3 coding sequence is TGCGCCAGCAGCCGAGGACTAGCGGGAGTGTTGGACAATGAGCAGTTCTTC.

V and J are TRBV10-3 and TRBJ1-5, with no clear D. V was cut by 3 bases and J by 4 bases, with 13 bases left in between. Per the germline V gene, CDR1 is ENHRY and CDR2 is SYGVKD. The CDR3 has 15 residues. The CDR3 nucleotides read TGTGCCATCAGTGATGGAGACGGGGAGAATCAGCCCCAGCATTTT. Protein product: CAISDGDGENQPQHF.

The chain uses TRBV5-1 and TRBJ2-7, with 8 bases aligning to TRBD1. The CDR3 extends over 15 amino acids. The germline V gene has CDR1 SGHRS and CDR2 YFSETQ. V lost 4 bases, J lost 1 base, and 7 bases stayed unmatched. The CDR3 DNA follows: TGCGCCAGCAGCCAAAACAGGGGGAGATCCTACGAGCAGTACTTC. Translating gives CASSQNRGRSYEQYF. Supplemented by reference TRBV5-1 and TRBJ2-7, the full variable domain reads KAGVTQTPRYLIKTRGQQVTLSCSPISGHRSVSWYQQTPGQGLQFLFEYFSETQRNKGNFPGRFSGRQFSNSRSEMNVSTLELGDSALYLCASSQNRGRSYEQYFGPGTRLTVT.